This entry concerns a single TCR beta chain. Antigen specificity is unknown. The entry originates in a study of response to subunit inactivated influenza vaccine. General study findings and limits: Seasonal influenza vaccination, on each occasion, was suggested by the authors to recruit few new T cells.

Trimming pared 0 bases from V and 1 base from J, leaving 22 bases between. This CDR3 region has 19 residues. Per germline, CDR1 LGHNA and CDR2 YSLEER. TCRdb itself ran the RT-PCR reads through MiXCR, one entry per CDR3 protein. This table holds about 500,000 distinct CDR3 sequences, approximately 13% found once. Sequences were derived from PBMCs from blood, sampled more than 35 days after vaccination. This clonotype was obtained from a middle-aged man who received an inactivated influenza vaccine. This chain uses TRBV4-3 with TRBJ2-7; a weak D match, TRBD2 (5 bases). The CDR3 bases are TGCGCCAGCAGCCAAGAAGAACAAAGATGGGGAGAAGCTTCCTACGAGCAGTACTTC. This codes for CASSQEEQRWGEASYEQYF.